These T cell receptor beta chains were read from a single sample in a study of blood T cell repertoires in COVID-19. Data came from immunoSEQ multiplex PCR; TCRdb stores just in-frame clones and leaves some out. The sample has about 96,000 clones; 84% are singletons. Sequences were obtained from peripheral blood. The receptors originated from a woman aged 55 to 70 with acute or convalescent COVID-19. CDR3s include the opening cysteine and the closing phenylalanine or tryptophan. D genes are given only for firm matches. Expanded clones get a size class; other rows say once, few or many, or leave the size out.

len: 13; j_gene: TRBJ1-5; d_gene: TRBD1; abundance: few; v_gene: TRBV6-6; CDR3aa: CASSSYRGEPQHF; CDR3nt: TGTGCCAGCAGTTCGTACAGGGGTGAGCCCCAGCATTTT
len: 14; j_gene: TRBJ2-7; d_gene: TRBD1; abundance: .; v_gene: TRBV19; CDR3aa: CASSIRTGGYEQYF; CDR3nt: TGTGCCAGTAGTATCCGGACAGGGGGCTACGAGCAGTACTTC
len: 15; j_gene: TRBJ2-7; d_gene: TRBD2; abundance: .; v_gene: TRBV3-1/TRBV3-2; CDR3aa: CASSPRTSGSYEQYF; CDR3nt: TGTGCCAGCAGCCCAAGGACTAGCGGCTCCTACGAGCAGTACTTC
len: 12; j_gene: TRBJ2-1; d_gene: .; abundance: .; v_gene: TRBV12-5; CDR3aa: CASGPQGGGQFF; CDR3nt: TGTGCTAGTGGCCCGCAGGGGGGAGGGCAGTTCTTC
len: 14; j_gene: TRBJ1-4; d_gene: .; abundance: .; v_gene: TRBV11-2; CDR3aa: CASSLDSPHEKLFF; CDR3nt: TGTGCCAGCAGCCTAGACAGTCCGCATGAAAAACTGTTTTTT
len: 15; j_gene: TRBJ2-2; d_gene: .; abundance: .; v_gene: TRBV9; CDR3aa: CASSPRLYNTGELFF; CDR3nt: TGTGCCAGCAGCCCCCGACTTTATAACACCGGGGAGCTGTTTTTT
len: 14; j_gene: TRBJ2-2; d_gene: TRBD1; abundance: .; v_gene: TRBV6-5; CDR3aa: CASRETGYTGELFF; CDR3nt: TGTGCCAGCAGAGAGACAGGGTACACCGGGGAGCTGTTTTTT
len: 14; j_gene: TRBJ1-5; d_gene: .; abundance: .; v_gene: TRBV7-2; CDR3aa: CASSPTGARQPQHF; CDR3nt: TGTGCCAGCAGCCCGACAGGTGCTCGTCAGCCCCAGCATTTT
len: 12; j_gene: TRBJ2-1; d_gene: .; abundance: .; v_gene: TRBV2; CDR3aa: CAYGDSNNEQFF; CDR3nt: TGTGCCTACGGGGACTCTAACAATGAGCAGTTCTTC
len: 16; j_gene: TRBJ2-3; d_gene: TRBD2; abundance: few; v_gene: TRBV7-2; CDR3aa: CASSLGKRGGTDTQYF; CDR3nt: TGTGCCAGCAGCTTAGGCAAGCGGGGGGGCACAGATACGCAGTATTTT
len: 12; j_gene: TRBJ1-2; d_gene: .; abundance: .; v_gene: TRBV7-9; CDR3aa: CASSLGDSSSSF; CDR3nt: TGTGCCAGCAGCTTAGGAGACAGTTCGAGTTCCTTC
len: 14; j_gene: TRBJ1-2; d_gene: .; abundance: .; v_gene: TRBV4-3; CDR3aa: CASSQIGASYGYTF; CDR3nt: TGCGCCAGCAGCCAAATAGGGGCATCTTATGGCTACACCTTC
len: 17; j_gene: TRBJ2-1; d_gene: TRBD2; abundance: .; v_gene: TRBV2; CDR3aa: CASSDRLAVFLVDEQFF; CDR3nt: TGTGCCAGCAGTGACAGACTAGCGGTGTTCCTGGTGGATGAGCAGTTCTTC
len: 17; j_gene: TRBJ1-6; d_gene: .; abundance: once; v_gene: TRBV9; CDR3aa: CASSVGRTVLADSPLHF; CDR3nt: TGTGCCAGCAGCGTCGGGAGGACAGTTCTGGCGGATTCACCCCTCCACTTT
len: 14; j_gene: TRBJ2-3; d_gene: .; abundance: once; v_gene: TRBV11-3; CDR3aa: CASSLSQGTDTQYF; CDR3nt: TGTGCCAGCAGCTTGAGTCAGGGGACAGATACGCAGTATTTT
len: 13; j_gene: TRBJ1-1; d_gene: .; abundance: .; v_gene: TRBV14; CDR3aa: CASRGRGNTEAFF; CDR3nt: TGTGCCAGCCGTGGACGGGGGAACACTGAAGCTTTCTTT
len: 15; j_gene: TRBJ2-5; d_gene: .; abundance: .; v_gene: TRBV7-2; CDR3aa: CASSLVGRVSETQYF; CDR3nt: TGTGCCAGCAGCTTAGTTGGCAGGGTTTCAGAGACCCAGTACTTC
len: 13; j_gene: TRBJ1-1; d_gene: .; abundance: .; v_gene: TRBV7-3; CDR3aa: CASSLSGITEAFF; CDR3nt: TGTGCCAGCAGCTTAAGCGGTATCACTGAAGCTTTCTTT
len: 15; j_gene: TRBJ2-5; d_gene: .; abundance: .; v_gene: TRBV29-1; CDR3aa: CSVEDRGHFQETQYF; CDR3nt: TGCAGCGTTGAAGATCGGGGACACTTCCAAGAGACCCAGTACTTC
len: 14; j_gene: TRBJ1-2; d_gene: .; abundance: .; v_gene: TRBV14; CDR3aa: CASSQVSRGDGYTF; CDR3nt: TGTGCCAGCAGCCAAGTATCCAGGGGAGATGGCTACACCTTC
len: 14; j_gene: TRBJ1-1; d_gene: TRBD1; abundance: .; v_gene: TRBV7-2; CDR3aa: CASSLQGARTEAFF; CDR3nt: TGTGCCAGCAGCCTACAGGGGGCTCGCACTGAAGCTTTCTTT
len: 15; j_gene: TRBJ1-4; d_gene: .; abundance: .; v_gene: TRBV6-2/TRBV6-3; CDR3aa: CASSYPGATNEKLFF; CDR3nt: TGTGCCAGCAGTTACCCAGGGGCAACTAATGAAAAACTGTTTTTT
len: 15; j_gene: TRBJ1-5; d_gene: .; abundance: .; v_gene: TRBV6-5; CDR3aa: CASSYLGVRNQPQHF; CDR3nt: TGTGCCAGCAGTTACCTAGGGGTGAGGAATCAGCCCCAGCATTTT
len: 17; j_gene: TRBJ2-2; d_gene: TRBD1; abundance: .; v_gene: TRBV18; CDR3aa: CASTPRSGQGASGELFF; CDR3nt: TGTGCCAGCACACCGCGGTCGGGACAGGGGGCATCCGGGGAGCTGTTTTTT
len: 16; j_gene: TRBJ2-2; d_gene: TRBD1; abundance: once; v_gene: TRBV18; CDR3aa: CASSPGTGGLTGELFF; CDR3nt: TGTGCCAGCTCACCGGGGACAGGCGGTCTTACCGGGGAGCTGTTTTTT
len: 14; j_gene: TRBJ1-1; d_gene: TRBD1; abundance: .; v_gene: TRBV5-1; CDR3aa: CASSFDRVNTEAFF; CDR3nt: TGCGCCAGCAGCTTCGACAGGGTGAACACTGAAGCTTTCTTT
len: 16; j_gene: TRBJ2-7; d_gene: TRBD2; abundance: .; v_gene: TRBV11-2; CDR3aa: CASSRNRLAGAYEQYF; CDR3nt: TGTGCCAGCAGCCGAAACAGACTAGCGGGGGCCTACGAGCAGTACTTC
len: 16; j_gene: TRBJ1-1; d_gene: .; abundance: many; v_gene: TRBV4-1; CDR3aa: CASSQALLGGNTEAFF; CDR3nt: TGCGCCAGCAGCCAAGCCCTTTTGGGAGGGAACACTGAAGCTTTCTTT
len: 16; j_gene: TRBJ1-4; d_gene: .; abundance: .; v_gene: TRBV5-1; CDR3aa: CASSLQPMGLNEKLFF; CDR3nt: TGCGCCAGCAGCTTGCAGCCCATGGGGCTTAATGAAAAACTGTTTTTT
len: 11; j_gene: TRBJ1-1; d_gene: .; abundance: once; v_gene: TRBV9; CDR3aa: CASTRQTEAFF; CDR3nt: TGTGCCAGCACCAGACAGACTGAAGCTTTCTTT
len: 16; j_gene: TRBJ1-4; d_gene: .; abundance: .; v_gene: TRBV7-2; CDR3aa: CASSLGGGVIGEKLFF; CDR3nt: TGTGCCAGCAGCTTAGGTGGGGGGGTGATAGGAGAAAAACTGTTTTTT